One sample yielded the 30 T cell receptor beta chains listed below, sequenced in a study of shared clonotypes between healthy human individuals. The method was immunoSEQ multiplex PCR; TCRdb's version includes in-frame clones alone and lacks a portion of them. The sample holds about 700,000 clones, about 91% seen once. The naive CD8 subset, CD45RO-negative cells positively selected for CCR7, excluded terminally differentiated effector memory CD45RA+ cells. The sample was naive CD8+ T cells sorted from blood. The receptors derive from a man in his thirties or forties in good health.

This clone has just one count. DNA of the CDR3: TGTGCCAGCATCCCAAGGATCGGGGGGGACACCGGGGAGCTGTTTTTT. This sequence encodes CASIPRIGGDTGELFF. The chain recombines TRBV27 with TRBJ2-2; 8 bases agree with TRBD2. The trim removed 7 bases at V and 3 bases at J, leaving 10 bases unmatched. The CDR3 loop spans 16 amino acids. In germline, CDR1 is MNHEY, CDR2 SMNVEV (reference sequence).

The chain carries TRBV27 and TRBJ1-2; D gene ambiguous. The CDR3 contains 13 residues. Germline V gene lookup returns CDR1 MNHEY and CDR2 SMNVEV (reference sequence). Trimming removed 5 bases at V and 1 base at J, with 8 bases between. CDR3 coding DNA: TGTGCCAGCAGTCCGACACTTAACTATGGCTACACCTTC. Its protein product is CASSPTLNYGYTF.

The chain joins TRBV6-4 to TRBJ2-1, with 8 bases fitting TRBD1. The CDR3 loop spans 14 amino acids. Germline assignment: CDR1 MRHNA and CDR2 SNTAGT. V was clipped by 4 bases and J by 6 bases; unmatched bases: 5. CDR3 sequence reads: CASSAQGASNEQFF. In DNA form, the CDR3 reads TGTGCCAGCAGTGCTCAGGGGGCGAGCAATGAGCAGTTCTTC.

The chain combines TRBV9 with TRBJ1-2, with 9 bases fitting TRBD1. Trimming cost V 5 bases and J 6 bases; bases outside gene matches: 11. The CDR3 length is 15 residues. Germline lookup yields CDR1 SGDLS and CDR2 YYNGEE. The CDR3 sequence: CASRSGQGWNDGYTF. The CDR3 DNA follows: TGTGCCAGCAGGAGCGGACAGGGGTGGAATGATGGCTACACCTTC.

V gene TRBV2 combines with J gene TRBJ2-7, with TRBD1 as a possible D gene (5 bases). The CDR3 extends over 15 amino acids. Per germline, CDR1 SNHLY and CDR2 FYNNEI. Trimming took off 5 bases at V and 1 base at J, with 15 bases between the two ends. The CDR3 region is CASSMGPVGSYEQYF. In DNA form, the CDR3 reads TGTGCCAGCAGTATGGGGCCAGTGGGTTCCTACGAGCAGTACTTC.

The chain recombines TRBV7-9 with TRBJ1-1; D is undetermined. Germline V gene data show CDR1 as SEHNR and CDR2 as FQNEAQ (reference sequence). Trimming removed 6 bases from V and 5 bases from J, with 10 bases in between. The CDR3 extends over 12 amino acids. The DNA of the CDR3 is TGTGCCAGCAGAGCGGGGAAGACTGAAGCTTTCTTT. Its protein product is CASRAGKTEAFF.

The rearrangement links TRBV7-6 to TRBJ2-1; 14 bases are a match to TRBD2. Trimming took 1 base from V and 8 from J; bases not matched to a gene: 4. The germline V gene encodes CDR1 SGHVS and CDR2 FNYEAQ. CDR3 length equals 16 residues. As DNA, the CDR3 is TGTGCCAGCAGCTTAGGGGGACTAGCGGGAGAATATGAGCAGTTCTTC. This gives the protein CASSLGGLAGEYEQFF.

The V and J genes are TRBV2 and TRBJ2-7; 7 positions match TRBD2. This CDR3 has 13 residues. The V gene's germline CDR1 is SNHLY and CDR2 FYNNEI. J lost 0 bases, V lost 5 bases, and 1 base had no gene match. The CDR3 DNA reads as TGTGCCAGCAGTCGGGGGGACTCCTACGAGCAGTACTTC. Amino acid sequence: CASSRGDSYEQYF.

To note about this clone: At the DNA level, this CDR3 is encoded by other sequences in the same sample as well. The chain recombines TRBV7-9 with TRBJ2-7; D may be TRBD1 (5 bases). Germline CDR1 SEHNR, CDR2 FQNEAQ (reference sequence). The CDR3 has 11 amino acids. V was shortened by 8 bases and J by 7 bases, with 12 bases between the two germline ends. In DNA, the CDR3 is TGTGCCAGCGGGCAGGGATATGAGCAGTACTTC. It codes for CASGQGYEQYF.

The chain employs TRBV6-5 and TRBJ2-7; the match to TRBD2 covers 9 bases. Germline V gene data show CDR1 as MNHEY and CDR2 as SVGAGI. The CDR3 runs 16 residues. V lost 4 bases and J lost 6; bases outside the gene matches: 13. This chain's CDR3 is CASSSFGIASGTEQYF. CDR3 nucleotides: TGTGCCAGCAGTTCCTTTGGAATAGCTAGCGGGACCGAGCAGTACTTC.

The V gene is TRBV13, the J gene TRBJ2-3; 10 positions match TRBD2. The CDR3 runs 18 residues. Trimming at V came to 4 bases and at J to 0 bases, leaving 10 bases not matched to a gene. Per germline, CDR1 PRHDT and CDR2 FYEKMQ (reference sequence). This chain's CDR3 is CASSSRGLAAPSTDTQYF. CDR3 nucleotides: TGTGCCAGCAGCTCCCGCGGACTAGCGGCCCCTAGCACAGATACGCAGTATTTT.

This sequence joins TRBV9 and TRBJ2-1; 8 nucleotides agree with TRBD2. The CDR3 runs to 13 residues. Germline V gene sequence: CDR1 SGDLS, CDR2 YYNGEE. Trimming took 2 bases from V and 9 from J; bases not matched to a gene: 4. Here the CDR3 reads CASSVGGEGEQFF. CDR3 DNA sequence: TGTGCCAGCAGCGTCGGGGGGGAAGGTGAGCAGTTCTTC. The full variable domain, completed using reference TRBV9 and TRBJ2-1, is DSGVTQTPKHLITATGQRVTLRCSPRSGDLSVYWYQQSLDQGLQFLIQYYNGEERAKGNILERFSAQQFPDLHSELNLSSLELGDSALYFCASSVGGEGEQFFGPGTRLTVL.

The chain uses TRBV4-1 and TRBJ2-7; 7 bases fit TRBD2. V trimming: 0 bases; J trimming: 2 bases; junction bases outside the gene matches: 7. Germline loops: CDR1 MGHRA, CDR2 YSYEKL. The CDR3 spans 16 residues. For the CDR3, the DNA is TGCGCCAGCAGCCAAGAGGGAGGGGAAGGGGCCTACGAGCAGTACTTC. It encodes CASSQEGGEGAYEQYF.

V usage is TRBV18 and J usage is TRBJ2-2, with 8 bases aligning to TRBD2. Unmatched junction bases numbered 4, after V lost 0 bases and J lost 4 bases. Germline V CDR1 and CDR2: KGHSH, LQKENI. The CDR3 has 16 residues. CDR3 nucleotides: TGTGCCAGCTCACCACCGCCCGGGAGGGGCACCGGGGAGCTGTTTTTT. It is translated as CASSPPPGRGTGELFF.

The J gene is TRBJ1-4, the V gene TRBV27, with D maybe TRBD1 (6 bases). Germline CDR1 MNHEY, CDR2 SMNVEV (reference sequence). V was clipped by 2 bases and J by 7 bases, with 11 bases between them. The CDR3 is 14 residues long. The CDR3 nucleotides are TGTGCCAGCAGTTTACTGGGGGCCAGTGAAAAACTGTTTTTT. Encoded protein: CASSLLGASEKLFF.

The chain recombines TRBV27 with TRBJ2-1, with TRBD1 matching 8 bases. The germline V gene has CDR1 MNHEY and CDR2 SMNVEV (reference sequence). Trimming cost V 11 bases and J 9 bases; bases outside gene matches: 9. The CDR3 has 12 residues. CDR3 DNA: TGTGCCGTATGGACAGGGTCGGGTGAGCAGTTCTTC. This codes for CAVWTGSGEQFF.

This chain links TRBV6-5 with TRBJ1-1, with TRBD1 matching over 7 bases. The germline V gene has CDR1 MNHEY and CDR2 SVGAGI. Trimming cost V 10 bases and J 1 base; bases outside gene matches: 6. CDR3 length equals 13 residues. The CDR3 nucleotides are TGTGCCACCTACAGGGGAGAGAACACTGAAGCTTTCTTT. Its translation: CATYRGENTEAFF.

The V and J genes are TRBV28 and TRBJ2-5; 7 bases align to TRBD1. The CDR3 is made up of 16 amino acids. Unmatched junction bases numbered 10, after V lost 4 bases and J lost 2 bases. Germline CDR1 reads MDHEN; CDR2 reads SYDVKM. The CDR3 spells CASSSHRGTSQETQYF. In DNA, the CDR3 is TGTGCCAGCAGTTCTCACAGGGGCACCTCTCAAGAGACCCAGTACTTC.

CDR3 sequence (DNA): TGTGCCAGCAGTTTCCCCGGGACCTATCAAGAGACCCAGTACTTC. Amino acids: CASSFPGTYQETQYF. The rearrangement joins TRBV28 to TRBJ2-5, with D perhaps given as TRBD1 or TRBD2 (5 bases each). The germline V gene encodes CDR1 MDHEN and CDR2 SYDVKM. This CDR3 is built from 15 residues. Trimming took off 3 bases at V and 2 bases at J, with 13 bases between the two ends.

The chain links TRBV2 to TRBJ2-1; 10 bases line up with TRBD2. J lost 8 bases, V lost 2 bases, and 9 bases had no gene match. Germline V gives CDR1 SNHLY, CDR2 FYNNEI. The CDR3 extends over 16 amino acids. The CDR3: CASSEIAALAGDEQFF. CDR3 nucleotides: TGTGCCAGCAGTGAAATTGCCGCTCTAGCGGGAGATGAGCAGTTCTTC.

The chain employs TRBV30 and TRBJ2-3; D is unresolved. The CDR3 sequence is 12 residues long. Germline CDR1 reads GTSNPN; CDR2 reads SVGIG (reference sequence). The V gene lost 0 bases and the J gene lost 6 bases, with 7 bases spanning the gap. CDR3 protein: CAWSVLPDTQYF. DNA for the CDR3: TGTGCCTGGAGTGTACTTCCCGATACGCAGTATTTT.

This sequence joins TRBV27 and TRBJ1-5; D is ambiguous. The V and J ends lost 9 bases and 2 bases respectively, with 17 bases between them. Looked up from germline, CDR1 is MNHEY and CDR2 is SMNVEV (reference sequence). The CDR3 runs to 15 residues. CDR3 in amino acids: CASSPGEGGNQPQHF. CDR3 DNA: TGTGCCAGTAGCCCCGGTGAAGGTGGCAATCAGCCCCAGCATTTT.

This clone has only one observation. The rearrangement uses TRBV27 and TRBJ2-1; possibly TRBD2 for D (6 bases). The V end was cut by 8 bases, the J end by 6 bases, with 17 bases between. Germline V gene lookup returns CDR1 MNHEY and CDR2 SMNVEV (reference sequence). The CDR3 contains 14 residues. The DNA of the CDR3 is TGTGCCAGCGTGCGGTCGGGAGCTGGCAATGAGCAGTTCTTC. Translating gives CASVRSGAGNEQFF.

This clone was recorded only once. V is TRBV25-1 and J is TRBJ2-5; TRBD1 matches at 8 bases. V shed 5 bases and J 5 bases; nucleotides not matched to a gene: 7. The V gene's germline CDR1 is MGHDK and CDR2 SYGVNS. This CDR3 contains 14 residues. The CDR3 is CASSYSGGRETQYF. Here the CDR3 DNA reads TGTGCCAGCAGTTATTCAGGGGGCCGGGAGACCCAGTACTTC.

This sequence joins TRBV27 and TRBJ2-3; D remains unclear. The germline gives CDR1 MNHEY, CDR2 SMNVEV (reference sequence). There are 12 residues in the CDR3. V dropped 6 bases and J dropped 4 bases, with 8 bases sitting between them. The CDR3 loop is CASRQPADTQYF. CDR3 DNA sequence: TGTGCCAGCAGACAACCAGCAGATACGCAGTATTTT.

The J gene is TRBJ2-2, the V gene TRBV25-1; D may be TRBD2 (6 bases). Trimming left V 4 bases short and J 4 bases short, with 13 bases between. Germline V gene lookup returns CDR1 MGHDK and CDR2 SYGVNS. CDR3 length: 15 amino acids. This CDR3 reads CASSGGLGTTGELFF. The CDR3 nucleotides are TGTGCCAGCAGTGGGGGACTGGGAACCACCGGGGAGCTGTTTTTT. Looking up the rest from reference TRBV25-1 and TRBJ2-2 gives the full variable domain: EADIYQTPRYLVIGTGKKITLECSQTMGHDKMYWYQQDPGMELHLIHYSYGVNSTEKGDLSSESTVSRIRTEHFPLTLESARPSHTSQYLCASSGGLGTTGELFFGEGSRLTVL.

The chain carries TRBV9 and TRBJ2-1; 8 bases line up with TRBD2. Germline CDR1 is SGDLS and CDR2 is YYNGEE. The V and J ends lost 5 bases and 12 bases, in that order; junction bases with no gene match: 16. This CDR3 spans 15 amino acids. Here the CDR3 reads CASSTGTSGLDGQFF. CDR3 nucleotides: TGTGCCAGCAGTACCGGGACGTCGGGACTAGATGGGCAGTTCTTC.

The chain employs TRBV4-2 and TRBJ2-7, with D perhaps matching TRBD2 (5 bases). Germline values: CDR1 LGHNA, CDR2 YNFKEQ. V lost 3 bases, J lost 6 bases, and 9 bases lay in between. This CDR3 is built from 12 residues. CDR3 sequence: CASSQATSEQYF. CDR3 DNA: TGTGCCAGCAGCCAGGCTACTAGCGAGCAGTACTTC.

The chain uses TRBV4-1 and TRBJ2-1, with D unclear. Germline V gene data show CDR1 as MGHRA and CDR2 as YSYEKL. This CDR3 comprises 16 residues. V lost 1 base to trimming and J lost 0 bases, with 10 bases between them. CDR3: CASSQGQLTSYNEQFF. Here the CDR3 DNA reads TGCGCCAGCAGCCAAGGGCAGCTGACCTCCTACAATGAGCAGTTCTTC.

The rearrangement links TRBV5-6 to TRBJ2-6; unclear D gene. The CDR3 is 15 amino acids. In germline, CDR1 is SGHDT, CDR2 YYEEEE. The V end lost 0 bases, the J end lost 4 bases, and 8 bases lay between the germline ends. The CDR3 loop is CASSLGYGGANVLTF. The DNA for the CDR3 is TGTGCCAGCAGCTTGGGATATGGAGGGGCCAACGTCCTGACTTTC.